This TCR beta chain was profiled in a study of T cell repertoires and HLA-DP antigens. Overall study: Donor ages ranged from 18-to-29 to 60-to-69; a couple of men, one woman.

CDR3 length equals 15 residues. J was trimmed by 3 bases and V by 6 bases; bases with no gene match: 6. The germline gives CDR1 SNHLY, CDR2 FYNNEI. Remarks on this clone: Its antigen is unknown.

Generated by immunoSEQ multiplex PCR, the TCRdb table keeps only in-frame clones and is missing some. The table has approximately 110,000 clones, 85% to 95% seen once. The material sequenced was CD4+ T cells from PBMCs. The sequence came from a woman younger than 35 in good health and CMV-seronegative. V is TRBV2 and J is TRBJ1-2; TRBD1 matches at 11 bases. DNA of the CDR3: TGTGCCAGCAGGGACAGGGGGCGCAGAGACTATGGCTACACCTTC. As protein: CASRDRGRRDYGYTF.